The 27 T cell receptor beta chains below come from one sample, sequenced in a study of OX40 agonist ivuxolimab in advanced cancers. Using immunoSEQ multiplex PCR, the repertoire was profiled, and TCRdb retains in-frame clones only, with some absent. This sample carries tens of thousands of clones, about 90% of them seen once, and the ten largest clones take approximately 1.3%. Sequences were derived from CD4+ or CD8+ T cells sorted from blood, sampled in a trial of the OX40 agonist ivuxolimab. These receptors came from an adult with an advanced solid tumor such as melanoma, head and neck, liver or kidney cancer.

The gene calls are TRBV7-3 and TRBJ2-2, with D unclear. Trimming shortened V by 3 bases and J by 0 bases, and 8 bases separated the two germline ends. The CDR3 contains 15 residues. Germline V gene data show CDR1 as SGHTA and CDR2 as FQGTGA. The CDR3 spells CASSLGFANTGELFF. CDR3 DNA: TGTGCCAGCAGCTTGGGGTTCGCGAACACCGGGGAGCTGTTTTTT.

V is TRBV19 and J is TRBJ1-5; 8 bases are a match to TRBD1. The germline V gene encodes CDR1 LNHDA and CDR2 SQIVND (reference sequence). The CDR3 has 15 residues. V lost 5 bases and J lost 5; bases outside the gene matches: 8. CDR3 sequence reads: CASSSGTGLDQPQHF. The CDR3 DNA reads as TGTGCCAGTAGTTCCGGGACAGGATTGGATCAGCCCCAGCATTTT.

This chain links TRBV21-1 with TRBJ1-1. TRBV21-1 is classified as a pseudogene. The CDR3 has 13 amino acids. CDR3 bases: TGTGCCAGCAGCATTGGTTTGAACACTGAAGCTTTCTTT. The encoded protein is CASSIGLNTEAFF.

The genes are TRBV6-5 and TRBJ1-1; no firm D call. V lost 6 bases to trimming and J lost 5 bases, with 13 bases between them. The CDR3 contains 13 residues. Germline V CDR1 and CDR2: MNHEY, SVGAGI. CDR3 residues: CASSTVGGTEAFF. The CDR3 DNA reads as TGTGCCAGCAGCACTGTGGGAGGAACTGAAGCTTTCTTT.

The CDR3 nucleotides are TGTGCCAGCAGCTTATCAGGTTCCAGGGGGCCCCAAAGCGAAGCTTTCTTT. Its translation: CASSLSGSRGPQSEAFF. The chain is built from TRBV7-3 and TRBJ1-1, with TRBD1 matching over 8 bases. The germline CDR1 and CDR2 sequences are SGHTA and FQGTGA. This CDR3 contains 17 residues. Trimming at V came to 2 bases and at J to 8 bases, leaving 16 bases not matched to a gene.

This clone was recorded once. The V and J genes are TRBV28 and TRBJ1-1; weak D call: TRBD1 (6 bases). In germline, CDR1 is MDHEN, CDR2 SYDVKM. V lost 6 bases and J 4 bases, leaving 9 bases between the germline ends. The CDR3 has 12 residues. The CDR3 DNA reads TGTGCCAGCAGACAAGGGGGCACTGAAGCTTTCTTT. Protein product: CASRQGGTEAFF. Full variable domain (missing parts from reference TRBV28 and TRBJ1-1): DVKVTQSSRYLVKRTGEKVFLECVQDMDHENMFWYRQDPGLGLRLIYFSYDVKMKEKGDIPEGYSVSREKKERFSLILESASTNQTSMYLCASRQGGTEAFFGQGTRLTVV.

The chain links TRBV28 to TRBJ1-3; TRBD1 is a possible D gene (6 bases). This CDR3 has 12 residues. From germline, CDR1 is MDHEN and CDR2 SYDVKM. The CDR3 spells CAGGALGNTIYF. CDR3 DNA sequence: TGTGCAGGGGGGGCGCTTGGAAACACCATATATTTT.

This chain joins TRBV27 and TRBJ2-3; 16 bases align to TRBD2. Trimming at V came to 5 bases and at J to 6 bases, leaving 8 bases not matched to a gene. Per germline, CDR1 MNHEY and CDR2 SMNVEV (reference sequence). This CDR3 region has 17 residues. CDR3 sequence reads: CASSGTSGGGRVDTQYF. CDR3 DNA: TGTGCCAGCAGTGGGACTAGCGGGGGGGGCCGGGTGGATACGCAGTATTTT.

CDR3 nucleotides: TGTGCCAGCAGTTACTCTGTGGGGCTGCGCACTGAAGCTTTCTTT. Translating it yields CASSYSVGLRTEAFF. The genes are TRBV6-5 and TRBJ1-1, with a possible D match to TRBD1 (5 bases). Germline assignment: CDR1 MNHEY and CDR2 SVGAGI. This CDR3 is 15 amino acids long. V was cut by 0 bases and J by 4 bases, with 12 bases left in between.

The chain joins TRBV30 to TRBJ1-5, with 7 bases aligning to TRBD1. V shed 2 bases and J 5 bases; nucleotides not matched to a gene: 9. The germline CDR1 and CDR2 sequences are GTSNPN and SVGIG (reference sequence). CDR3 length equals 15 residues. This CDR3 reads CAWSPRDRAYQPQHF. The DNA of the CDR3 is TGTGCCTGGAGTCCGCGAGACAGGGCGTATCAGCCCCAGCATTTT.

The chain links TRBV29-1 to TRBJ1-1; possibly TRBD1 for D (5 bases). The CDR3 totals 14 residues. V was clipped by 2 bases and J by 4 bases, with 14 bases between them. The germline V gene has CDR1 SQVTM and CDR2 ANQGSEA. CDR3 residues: CSVERQTRSTEAFF. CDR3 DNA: TGCAGCGTTGAAAGACAGACGCGCAGCACTGAAGCTTTCTTT. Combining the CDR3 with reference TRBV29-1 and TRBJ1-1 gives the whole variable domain SAVISQKPSRDICQRGTSLTIQCQVDSQVTMMFWYRQQPGQSLTLIATANQGSEATYESGFVIDKFPISRPNLTFSTLTVSNMSPEDSSIYLCSVERQTRSTEAFFGQGTRLTVV.

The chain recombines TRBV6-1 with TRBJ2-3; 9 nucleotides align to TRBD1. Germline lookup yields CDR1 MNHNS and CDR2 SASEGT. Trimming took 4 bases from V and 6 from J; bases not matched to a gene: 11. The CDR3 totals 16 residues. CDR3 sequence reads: CASSGSGQGLTDTQYF. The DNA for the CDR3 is TGTGCCAGCAGTGGATCTGGACAGGGGCTGACGGATACGCAGTATTTT.

The CDR3 nucleotides are TGTGCCAGCAGTTACGCCCGAGGCTACACCTTC. It yields the protein CASSYARGYTF. The rearrangement uses TRBV6-6 and TRBJ1-2; D remains ambiguous. This CDR3 spans 11 amino acids. V dropped 2 bases and J dropped 8 bases, with 6 bases sitting between them. CDR1 and CDR2 (germline): MNHNY, SVGAGI (reference sequence).

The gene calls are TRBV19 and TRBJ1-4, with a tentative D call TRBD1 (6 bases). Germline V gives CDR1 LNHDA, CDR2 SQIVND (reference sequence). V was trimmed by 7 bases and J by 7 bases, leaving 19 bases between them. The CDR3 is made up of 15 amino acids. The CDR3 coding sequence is TGTGCCAGTACCAGCAAGGAGGCAGGGGCTGAAAAACTGTTTTTT. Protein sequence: CASTSKEAGAEKLFF.

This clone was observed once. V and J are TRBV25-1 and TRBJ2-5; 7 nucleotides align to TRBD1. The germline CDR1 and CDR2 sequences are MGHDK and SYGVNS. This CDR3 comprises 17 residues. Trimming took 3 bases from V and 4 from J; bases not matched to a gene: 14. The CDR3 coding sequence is TGTGCCAGCAGTGACACCACTAGGGGGCGGGTCGGAGAGACCCAGTACTTC. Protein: CASSDTTRGRVGETQYF. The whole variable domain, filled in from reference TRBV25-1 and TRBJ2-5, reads EADIYQTPRYLVIGTGKKITLECSQTMGHDKMYWYQQDPGMELHLIHYSYGVNSTEKGDLSSESTVSRIRTEHFPLTLESARPSHTSQYLCASSDTTRGRVGETQYFGPGTRLLVL.

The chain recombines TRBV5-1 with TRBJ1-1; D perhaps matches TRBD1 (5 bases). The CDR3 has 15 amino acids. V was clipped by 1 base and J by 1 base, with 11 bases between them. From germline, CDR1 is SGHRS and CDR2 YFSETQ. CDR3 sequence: CASSLSGGSNTEAFF. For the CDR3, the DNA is TGCGCCAGCAGCTTGTCGGGGGGGTCGAACACTGAAGCTTTCTTT.

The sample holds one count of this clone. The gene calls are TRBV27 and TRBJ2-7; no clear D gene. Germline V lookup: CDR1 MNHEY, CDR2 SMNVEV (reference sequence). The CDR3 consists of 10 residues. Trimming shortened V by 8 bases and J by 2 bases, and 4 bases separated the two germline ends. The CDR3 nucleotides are TGTGCCAGCGGAACCTACGAGCAGTACTTC. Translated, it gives CASGTYEQYF.

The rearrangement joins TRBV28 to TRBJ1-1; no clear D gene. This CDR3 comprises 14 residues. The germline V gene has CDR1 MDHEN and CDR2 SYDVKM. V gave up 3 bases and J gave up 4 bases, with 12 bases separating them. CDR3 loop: CASSFGFSGTEAFF. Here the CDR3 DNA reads TGTGCCAGCAGTTTTGGCTTTTCGGGCACTGAAGCTTTCTTT.

The CDR3 is CASRGRGEKLFF. The CDR3 DNA is TGTGCCTCCAGGGGGCGAGGTGAAAAACTGTTTTTT. The chain uses TRBV30 and TRBJ1-4, with 8 bases aligning to TRBD1. The J segment lost 7 bases and the V segment lost 7 bases, leaving 5 bases of the junction unmatched. In germline, CDR1 is GTSNPN, CDR2 SVGIG (reference sequence). The CDR3 sequence is 12 residues long.

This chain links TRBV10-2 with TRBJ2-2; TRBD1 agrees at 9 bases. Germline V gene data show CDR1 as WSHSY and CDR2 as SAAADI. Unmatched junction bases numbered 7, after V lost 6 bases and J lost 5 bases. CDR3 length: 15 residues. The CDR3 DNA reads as TGCGCCAGCAGCCAACAGGGGGCTGGAACCGGGGAGCTGTTTTTT. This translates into CASSQQGAGTGELFF.

DNA of the CDR3: TGTGCCATTACTAGCGGGGGGCCGACAGATACGCAGTATTTT. Residues: CAITSGGPTDTQYF. The gene calls are TRBV19 and TRBJ2-3, with 12 bases matching TRBD2. Trimming cost V 10 bases and J 3 bases; bases outside gene matches: 5. CDR1 is LNHDA and CDR2 is SQIVND in the germline V gene (reference sequence). This CDR3 region has 14 residues.

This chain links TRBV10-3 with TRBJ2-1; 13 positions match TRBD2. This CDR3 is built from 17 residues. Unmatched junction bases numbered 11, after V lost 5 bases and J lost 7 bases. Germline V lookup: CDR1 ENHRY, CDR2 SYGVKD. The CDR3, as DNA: TGTGCCATCAGTCGGGGACTAGCGGGGACAGGGGGTAATGAGCAGTTCTTC. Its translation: CAISRGLAGTGGNEQFF.

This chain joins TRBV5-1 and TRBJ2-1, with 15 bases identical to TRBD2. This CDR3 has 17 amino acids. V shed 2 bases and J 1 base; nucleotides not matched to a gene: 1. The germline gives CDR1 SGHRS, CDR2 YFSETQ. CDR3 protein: CASSFGTSGGSYNEQFF. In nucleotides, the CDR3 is TGCGCCAGCAGCTTTGGGACTAGCGGGGGGTCCTACAATGAGCAGTTCTTC. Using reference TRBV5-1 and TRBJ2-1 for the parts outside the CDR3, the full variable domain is KAGVTQTPRYLIKTRGQQVTLSCSPISGHRSVSWYQQTPGQGLQFLFEYFSETQRNKGNFPGRFSGRQFSNSRSEMNVSTLELGDSALYLCASSFGTSGGSYNEQFFGPGTRLTVL.

Written as DNA, the CDR3 is TGTGCCAGTGGGACAGCTTATAATTCACCCCTCCACTTT. Protein product: CASGTAYNSPLHF. The chain links TRBV27 to TRBJ1-6; 7 nucleotides line up with TRBD1. J lost 4 bases, V lost 9 bases, and 3 bases had no gene match. There are 13 residues in the CDR3. Germline assignment: CDR1 MNHEY and CDR2 SMNVEV (reference sequence).

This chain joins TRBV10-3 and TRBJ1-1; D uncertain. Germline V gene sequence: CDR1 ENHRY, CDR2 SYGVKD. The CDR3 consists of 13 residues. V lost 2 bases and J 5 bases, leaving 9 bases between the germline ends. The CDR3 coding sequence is TGTGCCATCAGTGAGGCGGGCCGGACTGAAGCTTTCTTT. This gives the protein CAISEAGRTEAFF.

The CDR3 loop is CASSFRDYLYEQYF. CDR3 sequence (DNA): TGTGCCAGCAGCTTCCGGGACTACCTTTACGAGCAGTACTTC. The J gene is TRBJ2-7, the V gene TRBV7-2; the match to TRBD2 covers 7 bases. With V trimmed by 3 bases and J by 4 bases, 6 bases remained unmatched. The CDR3 is 14 residues long. In germline, CDR1 is SGHTA, CDR2 FQGNSA.

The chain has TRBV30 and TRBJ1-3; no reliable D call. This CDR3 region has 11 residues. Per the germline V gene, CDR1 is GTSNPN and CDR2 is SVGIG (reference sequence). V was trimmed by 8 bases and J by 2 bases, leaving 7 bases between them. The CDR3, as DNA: TGTGCCCGTGATACTGGAAACACCATATATTTT. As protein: CARDTGNTIYF. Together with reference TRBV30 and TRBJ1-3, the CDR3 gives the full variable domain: SQTIHQWPATLVQPVGSPLSLECTVEGTSNPNLYWYRQAAGRGLQLLFYSVGIGQISSEVPQNLSASRPQDRQFILSSKKLLLSDSGFYLCARDTGNTIYFGEGSWLTVV.